A single sample gave rise to the 8 T cell receptor beta chains below, sequenced in a study of OX40 agonist ivuxolimab in advanced cancers. Sequencing was performed with immunoSEQ multiplex PCR; in TCRdb, only in-frame clones are kept and a portion is missing. The repertoire has some 97,000 clones, 90% of them found once; the top ten carry roughly 0.15%. Sequencing was performed on CD4+ or CD8+ T cells sorted from blood, taken in a trial of the OX40 agonist ivuxolimab. Receptor source: an adult with an advanced solid tumor such as melanoma, head and neck, liver or kidney cancer.

CDR3 in amino acids: CASSQAQGPLGQYF. Here the CDR3 DNA reads TGTGCCAGCTCACAGGCACAGGGCCCCCTCGGGCAGTACTTC. The chain recombines TRBV18 with TRBJ2-7, with D maybe TRBD1 (6 bases). Trimming pared 4 bases from V and 9 bases from J, leaving 19 bases between. The CDR3 length is 14 residues. The germline CDR1 and CDR2 sequences are KGHSH and LQKENI.

This rearrangement joins TRBV5-1 to TRBJ1-3, with D maybe TRBD1 (6 bases). CDR1 SGHRS and CDR2 YFSETQ come from the germline V gene. V was clipped by 2 bases and J by 5 bases, with 20 bases between them. The length of the CDR3 is 17 residues. The CDR3 DNA reads TGCGCCAGCAGCTTAACTCCCCCCAGGGGTATGAGAAACACCATATATTTT. Its protein is CASSLTPPRGMRNTIYF.

Note on this clone: Germline is not matched at one junction end, which may reflect a read error. This sequence joins TRBV6-5 and TRBJ2-7; TRBD2 matches 10 bases. The germline V gene has CDR1 MNHEY and CDR2 SVGAGI. The CDR3 length is 13 residues. CDR3 protein: CANSLLAGVEQYF. CDR3 nucleotide sequence: TGTGCCAACAGTTTGCTAGCGGGAGTCGAGCAGTACTTC.

V and J are TRBV5-5 and TRBJ1-2, with D hard to call. With 0 bases removed from V and 3 bases from J, the gap between germline ends came to 12 bases. This CDR3 spans 15 amino acids. CDR1 is SGHKS, CDR2 YYEKEE, per germline (reference sequence). CDR3 sequence (DNA): TGTGCCAGCAGCTTGGTACCGGGTACCTACTATGGCTACACCTTC. As protein: CASSLVPGTYYGYTF. Full variable domain (outside the CDR3, taken from reference TRBV5-5 and TRBJ1-2): DAGVTQSPTHLIKTRGQQVTLRCSPISGHKSVSWYQQVLGQGPQFIFQYYEKEERGRGNFPDRFSARQFPNYSSELNVNALLLGDSALYLCASSLVPGTYYGYTFGSGTRLTVV.

V and J are TRBV7-2 and TRBJ2-7, with 7 bases that match TRBD1. This CDR3 region has 16 residues. Per the germline V gene, CDR1 is SGHTA and CDR2 is FQGNSA. V trimming: 3 bases; J trimming: 0 bases; junction bases outside the gene matches: 8. The CDR3 nucleotides are TGTGCCAGCAGCTTCAGCGAGACAGGGAGCTCCTACGAGCAGTACTTC. This encodes CASSFSETGSSYEQYF.

The J gene is TRBJ2-7, the V gene TRBV15; D may be TRBD1 (7 bases). The CDR3 covers 17 residues. Trimming stripped 1 base from V and 2 bases from J, with 18 bases between. Germline V CDR1 and CDR2: LNHNV, YYDKDF (reference sequence). The CDR3 region is CATSRGGATGTAYEQYF. The CDR3 coding sequence is TGTGCCACCAGCAGAGGGGGGGCCACCGGGACAGCCTACGAGCAGTACTTC.

This chain connects TRBV23-1 to TRBJ1-3; tentative D call: TRBD1 (6 bases). TRBV23-1 is recorded as an ORF, its role being uncertain. The CDR3 loop spans 16 amino acids. V was clipped by 2 bases and J by 4 bases, with 15 bases between them. Written as DNA, the CDR3 is TGCGCCAGCAGTCAACCGGGGCCAGGACAGGGAAACACCATATATTTT. As protein: CASSQPGPGQGNTIYF.

This rearrangement joins TRBV18 to TRBJ2-1, with TRBD2 matching over 9 bases. Germline CDR1 and CDR2: KGHSH and LQKENI. The CDR3 runs to 17 residues. V lost 1 base, J lost 4 bases, and 8 bases stayed unmatched. CDR3: CASSPLPAGGSYNEQFF. The CDR3, as DNA: TGTGCCAGCTCACCACTCCCAGCGGGAGGAAGTTACAATGAGCAGTTCTTC. The complete variable domain, with remaining parts taken from reference TRBV18 and TRBJ2-1, reads NAGVMQNPRHLVRRRGQEARLRCSPMKGHSHVYWYRQLPEEGLKFMVYLQKENIIDESGMPKERFSAEFPKEGPSILRIQQVVRGDSAAYFCASSPLPAGGSYNEQFFGPGTRLTVL.